A selection of T cell receptor beta chains follows, all from one sample in a study of cytomegalovirus exposure and HLA in healthy donors. Generated by immunoSEQ multiplex PCR, the TCRdb table keeps only in-frame clones and is missing some. Counted here are around 200,000 clones, 84% occurring once; the ten biggest clones make up approximately 3%. Material for sequencing was PBMCs. The receptors come from a woman aged 18-29 years in good health and CMV-seropositive. Each CDR3 is given with its conserved first and last residue. D genes are given only for firm matches. Size values are once, few and many counts, or a class for expanded clones, and some rows have none.

TRBV5-6	TRBJ1-6	NA	NA	TGTGCCAGCAGCTTGCCGGGGTTCTATAATTCACCCCTCCACTTT	CASSLPGFYNSPLHF
TRBV2	TRBJ2-1	NA	TRBD2	TGTGCCAGCAGGACAGCGGGGGCGGAGCAGTTCTTC	CASRTAGAEQFF
TRBV20-1	TRBJ2-7	few	TRBD1	TGCAGTGCTAACACCAGGGGGCGGCAGTACTTC	CSANTRGRQYF
TRBV11-2	TRBJ2-1	NA	NA	TGTGCCAGCAGCTTACCTGGGGGCCCCTACAATGAGCAGTTCTTC	CASSLPGGPYNEQFF
TRBV27	TRBJ2-7	NA	NA	TGTGCCAGCAGTATTGGAGGGCGCTACGAGCAGTACTTC	CASSIGGRYEQYF
TRBV5-6	TRBJ1-4	NA	NA	TGTGCCAGCAGCTTGGTTGGGCCAGCTAATGAAAAACTGTTTTTT	CASSLVGPANEKLFF
TRBV5-1	TRBJ1-1	NA	TRBD1	TGCGCCAGCAGCTTGGCGGGACAGATGAACACTGAAGCTTTCTTT	CASSLAGQMNTEAFF
TRBV7-2	TRBJ1-2	few	TRBD1	TGTGCCAGCAGCTTAGGCACAGGGGACTATGGCTACACCTTC	CASSLGTGDYGYTF
TRBV14	TRBJ1-1	NA	NA	TGTGCCAGCAGCCTAGCTGGACAGAACACTGAAGCTTTCTTT	CASSLAGQNTEAFF
TRBV7-2	TRBJ2-3	NA	TRBD1	TGTGCCAGCAGCATGGGGGGGACAGGGAGATATTTT	CASSMGGTGRYF
TRBV11-2	TRBJ1-1	NA	NA	TGTGCCAGCAGCTTAGTGGGTTTGGGGCAAGGTGGGCGCGCTTTCTTT	CASSLVGLGQGGRAFF
TRBV7-6	TRBJ2-5	NA	TRBD2	TGTGCCACCGGGACTAGCGATGGTGAGACCCAGTACTTC	CATGTSDGETQYF
TRBV9	TRBJ2-3	NA	TRBD2	TGTGCCAGCAGCGAGGGACTAGCGGGGGGAGATACGCAGTATTTT	CASSEGLAGGDTQYF
TRBV4-3	TRBJ1-1	few	NA	TGCGCCAGCAGCCAAGGAAAGGGGGAGAAGCGAACCTTT	CASSQGKGEKRTF
TRBV25-1	TRBJ1-1	NA	NA	TGTGCCAGCAGTGATTCGGGAATGAACACTGAAGCTTTCTTT	CASSDSGMNTEAFF
TRBV11-1	TRBJ2-7	NA	NA	TGTGCCAGCAGCTCAGAACAAAGCGAGCAGTACTTC	CASSSEQSEQYF